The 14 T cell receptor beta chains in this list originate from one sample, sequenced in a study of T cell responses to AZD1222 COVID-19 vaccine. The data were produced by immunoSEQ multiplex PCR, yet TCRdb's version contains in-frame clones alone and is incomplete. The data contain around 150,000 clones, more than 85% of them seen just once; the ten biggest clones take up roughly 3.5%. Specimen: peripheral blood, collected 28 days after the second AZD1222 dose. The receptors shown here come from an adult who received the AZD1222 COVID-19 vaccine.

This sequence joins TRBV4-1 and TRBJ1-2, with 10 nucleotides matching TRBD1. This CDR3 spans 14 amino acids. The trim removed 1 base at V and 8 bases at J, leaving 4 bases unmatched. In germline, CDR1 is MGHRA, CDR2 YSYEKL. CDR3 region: CASSQVGQGGGYTF. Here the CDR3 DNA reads TGCGCCAGCAGCCAAGTTGGACAGGGGGGCGGCTACACCTTC.

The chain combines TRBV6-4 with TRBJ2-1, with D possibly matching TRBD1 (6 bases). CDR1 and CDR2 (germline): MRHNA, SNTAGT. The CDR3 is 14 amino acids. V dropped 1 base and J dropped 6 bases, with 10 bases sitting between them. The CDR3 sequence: CASSDWGHSNEQFF. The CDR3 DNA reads TGTGCCAGCAGTGACTGGGGACATAGCAATGAGCAGTTCTTC.

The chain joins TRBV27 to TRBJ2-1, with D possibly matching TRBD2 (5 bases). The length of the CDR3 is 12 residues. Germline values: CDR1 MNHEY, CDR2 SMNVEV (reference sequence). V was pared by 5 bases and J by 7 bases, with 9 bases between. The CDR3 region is CASSRERNEQFF. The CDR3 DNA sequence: TGTGCCAGCAGTAGGGAGAGGAATGAGCAGTTCTTC.

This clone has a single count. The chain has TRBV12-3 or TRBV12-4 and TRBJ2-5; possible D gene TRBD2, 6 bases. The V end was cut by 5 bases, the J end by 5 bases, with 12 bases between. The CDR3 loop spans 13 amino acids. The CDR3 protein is CASSPDYRETQYF. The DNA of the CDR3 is TGTGCCAGCAGTCCGGACTATCGGGAGACCCAGTACTTC.

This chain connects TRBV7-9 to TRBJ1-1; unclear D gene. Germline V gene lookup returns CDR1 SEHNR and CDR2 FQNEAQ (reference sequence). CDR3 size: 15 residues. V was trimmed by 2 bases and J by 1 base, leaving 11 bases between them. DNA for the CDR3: TGTGCCAGCAGCTTATCCCTGACTGGGAACACTGAAGCTTTCTTT. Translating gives CASSLSLTGNTEAFF.

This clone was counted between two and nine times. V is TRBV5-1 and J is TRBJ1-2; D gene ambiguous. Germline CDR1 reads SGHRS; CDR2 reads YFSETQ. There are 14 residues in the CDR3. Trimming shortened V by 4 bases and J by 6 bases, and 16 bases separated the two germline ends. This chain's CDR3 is CASSVRPGRHGYTF. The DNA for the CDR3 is TGCGCCAGCAGCGTGAGGCCGGGCCGTCATGGCTACACCTTC.

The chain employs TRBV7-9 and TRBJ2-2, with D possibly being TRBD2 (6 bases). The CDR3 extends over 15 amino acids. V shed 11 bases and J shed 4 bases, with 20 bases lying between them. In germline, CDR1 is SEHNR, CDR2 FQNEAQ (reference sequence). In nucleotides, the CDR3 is TGTGCCGGTCAACAGGCGGGACTGGGCACCGGGGAGCTGTTTTTT. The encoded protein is CAGQQAGLGTGELFF.

The CDR3 nucleotides are TGTGCCAGCAGCTTAGGTGGGACAGGAGGAGACTCTGGAAACACCATATATTTT. Translated, it gives CASSLGGTGGDSGNTIYF. The chain joins TRBV11-3 to TRBJ1-3; 8 bases are a match to TRBD1. CDR1 and CDR2 from the germline V gene are SGHNT and YENEEA. This CDR3 is built from 18 residues. V was clipped by 1 base and J by 0 bases; unmatched bases: 8. The whole variable domain, remainder taken from reference TRBV11-3 and TRBJ1-3, is EAGVVQSPRYKIIEKKQPVAFWCNPISGHNTLYWYLQNLGQGPELLIRYENEEAVDDSQLPKDRFSAERLKGVDSTLKIQPAELGDSAVYLCASSLGGTGGDSGNTIYFGEGSWLTVV.

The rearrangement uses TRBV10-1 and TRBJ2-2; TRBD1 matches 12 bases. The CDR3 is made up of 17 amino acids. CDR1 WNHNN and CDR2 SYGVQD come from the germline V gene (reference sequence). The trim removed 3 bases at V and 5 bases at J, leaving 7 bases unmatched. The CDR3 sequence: CASSDTGTGGQTGELFF. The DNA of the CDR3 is TGCGCCAGCAGTGACACCGGGACAGGGGGCCAGACCGGGGAGCTGTTTTTT.

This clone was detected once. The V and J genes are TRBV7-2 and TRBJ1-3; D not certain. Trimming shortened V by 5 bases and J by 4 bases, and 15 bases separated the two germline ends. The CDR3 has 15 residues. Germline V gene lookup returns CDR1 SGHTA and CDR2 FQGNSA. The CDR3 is CASSLQVGGGNTIYF. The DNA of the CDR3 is TGTGCCAGCAGCCTCCAGGTTGGAGGGGGAAACACCATATATTTT.

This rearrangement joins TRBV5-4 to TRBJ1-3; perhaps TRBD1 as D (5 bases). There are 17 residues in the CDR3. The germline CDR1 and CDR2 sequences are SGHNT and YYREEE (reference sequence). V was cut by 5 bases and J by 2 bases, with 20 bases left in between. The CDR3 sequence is CASSGQGGVSPGNTIYF. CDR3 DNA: TGTGCCAGCAGTGGGCAGGGAGGGGTATCACCTGGAAACACCATATATTTT.

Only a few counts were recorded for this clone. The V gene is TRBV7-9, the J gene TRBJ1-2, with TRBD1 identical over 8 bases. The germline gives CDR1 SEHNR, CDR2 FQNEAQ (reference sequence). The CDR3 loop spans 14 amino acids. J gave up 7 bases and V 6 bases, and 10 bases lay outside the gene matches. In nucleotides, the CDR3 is TGTGCCAGCAGAAGCGGGACAGGTGCTTCTGGCTACACCTTC. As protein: CASRSGTGASGYTF.

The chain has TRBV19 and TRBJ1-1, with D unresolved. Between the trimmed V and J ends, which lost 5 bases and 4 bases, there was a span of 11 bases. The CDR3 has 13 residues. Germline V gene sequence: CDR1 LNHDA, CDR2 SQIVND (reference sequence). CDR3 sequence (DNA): TGTGCCAGTAGTCTGGGAACGAGCACTGAAGCTTTCTTT. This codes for CASSLGTSTEAFF.

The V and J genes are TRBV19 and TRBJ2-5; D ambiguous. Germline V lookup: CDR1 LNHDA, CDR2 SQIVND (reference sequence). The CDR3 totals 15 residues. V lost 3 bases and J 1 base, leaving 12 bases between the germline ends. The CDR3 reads CASSMNGLGQETQYF. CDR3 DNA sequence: TGTGCCAGTAGTATGAATGGGCTAGGCCAAGAGACCCAGTACTTC. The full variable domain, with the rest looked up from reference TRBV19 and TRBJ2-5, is DGGITQSPKYLFRKEGQNVTLSCEQNLNHDAMYWYRQDPGQGLRLIYYSQIVNDFQKGDIAEGYSVSREKKESFPLTVTSAQKNPTAFYLCASSMNGLGQETQYFGPGTRLLVL.